These T cell receptor beta chains were read from a single sample in a study of cytomegalovirus exposure and HLA in healthy donors. The protocol was immunoSEQ multiplex PCR, while the TCRdb copy is restricted to in-frame clones and leaves out a portion. Of 95,000 to 100,000 clones listed, roughly four fifths were seen once; the top ten hold around 9.3%. The sequencing input was PBMCs. The origin of the receptors is a man between 50 and 59 years old in good health and CMV-seronegative. Each CDR3 is given with its conserved first and last residue. D genes are given only for firm matches. Rows may omit the clone size; those that give it use once, few, many or a size class.

clone_size: .
v_call: TRBV7-8
j_call: TRBJ2-1
d_call: TRBD2
cdr3_nt: TGTGCCAGCACTATCACCGGGGGGATGTACAATGAGCAGTTCTTC
cdr3_aa: CASTITGGMYNEQFF

clone_size: .
v_call: TRBV2
j_call: TRBJ2-3
d_call: .
cdr3_nt: TGTGCCAGCAGCTTCCGGGTCAGCACAGATACGCAGTATTTT
cdr3_aa: CASSFRVSTDTQYF

clone_size: .
v_call: TRBV28
j_call: TRBJ2-1
d_call: .
cdr3_nt: TGTGCCAGCAGTCCAGACTTGAGCTCCTACAATGAGCAGTTCTTC
cdr3_aa: CASSPDLSSYNEQFF

clone_size: .
v_call: TRBV4-1
j_call: TRBJ1-6
d_call: .
cdr3_nt: TGCGCCAGCAGCCAAGCCTCCGGGACTAGTAATTCACCCCTCCACTTT
cdr3_aa: CASSQASGTSNSPLHF

clone_size: .
v_call: TRBV29-1
j_call: TRBJ2-2
d_call: TRBD2
cdr3_nt: TGCAGCGTCCGACTAGCGGGCGCGAACACCGGGGAGCTGTTTTTT
cdr3_aa: CSVRLAGANTGELFF

clone_size: few
v_call: TRBV19
j_call: TRBJ1-5
d_call: .
cdr3_nt: TGTGCCAGTAGTATCCGCAGGGAGGCGAGCAATCAGCCCCAGCATTTT
cdr3_aa: CASSIRREASNQPQHF

clone_size: .
v_call: TRBV7-2
j_call: TRBJ2-1
d_call: .
cdr3_nt: TGTGCCAGCAGCTTGGTAGGGGCTGAGCAGTTCTTC
cdr3_aa: CASSLVGAEQFF

clone_size: .
v_call: TRBV28
j_call: TRBJ2-7
d_call: TRBD2
cdr3_nt: TGTGCCACCTCCCGGACTAGCGGAGACGACCCTCGGTACTTC
cdr3_aa: CATSRTSGDDPRYF

clone_size: .
v_call: TRBV29-1
j_call: TRBJ2-4
d_call: .
cdr3_nt: TGCAGCGAAAGTCGAAGGGGGGGTGACTTTTCGGGAGCCAAAAACATTCAGTACTTC
cdr3_aa: CSESRRGGDFSGAKNIQYF

clone_size: .
v_call: TRBV27
j_call: TRBJ1-1
d_call: TRBD1
cdr3_nt: TGTGCCAGCAGTCCTATCAACAGGGGGAACAACACTGAAGCTTTCTTT
cdr3_aa: CASSPINRGNNTEAFF

clone_size: .
v_call: TRBV30
j_call: TRBJ2-4
d_call: TRBD1
cdr3_nt: TGTGCCTGGAGTATAGACAGGGGGACCAAGTACTTC
cdr3_aa: CAWSIDRGTKYF

clone_size: .
v_call: TRBV14
j_call: TRBJ1-2
d_call: .
cdr3_nt: TGTGCCAGCAGCCAGACAGCAGGGTTCGGGGGCTACACCTTC
cdr3_aa: CASSQTAGFGGYTF

clone_size: few
v_call: TRBV6-5
j_call: TRBJ2-7
d_call: TRBD1
cdr3_nt: TGTGCCAGCTGGGGCCGGGACAGCTACGAGCAGTACTTC
cdr3_aa: CASWGRDSYEQYF

clone_size: .
v_call: TRBV5-1
j_call: TRBJ2-2
d_call: .
cdr3_nt: TGCGCCAGCAGCTTGTCAGCAGGGCACGGCACCGGGGAGCTGTTTTTT
cdr3_aa: CASSLSAGHGTGELFF

clone_size: once
v_call: TRBV18
j_call: TRBJ2-3
d_call: TRBD2
cdr3_nt: TGTGCCAGCTCACCCCCGACTAGCGGGAGTACAGATACGCAGTATTTT
cdr3_aa: CASSPPTSGSTDTQYF

clone_size: .
v_call: TRBV11-2
j_call: TRBJ2-7
d_call: TRBD1
cdr3_nt: TGTGCCAGCAGCTCCTGGACAGGGGGCGGCGAGCAGTACTTC
cdr3_aa: CASSSWTGGGEQYF

clone_size: .
v_call: TRBV11-2
j_call: TRBJ2-3
d_call: .
cdr3_nt: TGTGCCAGCAGCTTACTCACGGTCGGTTCGGATACGCAGTATTTT
cdr3_aa: CASSLLTVGSDTQYF

clone_size: .
v_call: TRBV6-1
j_call: TRBJ2-5
d_call: .
cdr3_nt: TGTGCCAGCAGTGACCAGGTTGCCGAGACCCAGTACTTC
cdr3_aa: CASSDQVAETQYF

clone_size: few
v_call: TRBV7-9
j_call: TRBJ1-4
d_call: .
cdr3_nt: TGTGCCAGCAGCTCGCGACAGGCAACTAATGAAAAACTGTTTTTT
cdr3_aa: CASSSRQATNEKLFF

clone_size: .
v_call: TRBV15
j_call: TRBJ2-7
d_call: TRBD1
cdr3_nt: TGTGCCACCAGCAGAAAGGGACAGGGGGACGACGAGCAGTACTTC
cdr3_aa: CATSRKGQGDDEQYF

clone_size: .
v_call: TRBV18
j_call: TRBJ2-3
d_call: TRBD2
cdr3_nt: TGTGCCAGCTCGTCGGGACTAGCGGGGACGGGGGCAGATACGCAGTATTTT
cdr3_aa: CASSSGLAGTGADTQYF

clone_size: .
v_call: TRBV27
j_call: TRBJ1-1
d_call: TRBD1
cdr3_nt: TGTGCCAGCAAGGGACAGGGGGCGCACACTGAAGCTTTCTTT
cdr3_aa: CASKGQGAHTEAFF

clone_size: once
v_call: TRBV5-1
j_call: TRBJ1-1
d_call: .
cdr3_nt: TGCGCCAGCAGCCCCCCGGGGATCGGCGTGAACACTGAAGCTTTCTTT
cdr3_aa: CASSPPGIGVNTEAFF

clone_size: .
v_call: TRBV5-1
j_call: TRBJ1-1
d_call: .
cdr3_nt: TGCGCCAGCAGCTTAGGGGACACGACGGGGGCTTTCTTT
cdr3_aa: CASSLGDTTGAFF

clone_size: .
v_call: TRBV27
j_call: TRBJ2-1
d_call: TRBD2
cdr3_nt: TGTGCCAGCAGTTTAGGACTAGCGGTTGAGCAGTTCTTC
cdr3_aa: CASSLGLAVEQFF

clone_size: .
v_call: TRBV19
j_call: TRBJ1-2
d_call: .
cdr3_nt: TGTGCCAGTAGTATACCATCGAGTGGACAGCCACGCGGCTATGGCTACACCTTC
cdr3_aa: CASSIPSSGQPRGYGYTF

clone_size: .
v_call: TRBV6-6
j_call: TRBJ2-1
d_call: TRBD1
cdr3_nt: TGTGCCAGCAGGGGACAGGGGGCTAAGTACAATGAGCAGTTCTTC
cdr3_aa: CASRGQGAKYNEQFF

clone_size: few
v_call: TRBV25-1
j_call: TRBJ2-7
d_call: .
cdr3_nt: TGTGCCAGCATGGAGGGGTCTACCTACGAGCAGTACTTC
cdr3_aa: CASMEGSTYEQYF

clone_size: .
v_call: TRBV28
j_call: TRBJ2-1
d_call: .
cdr3_nt: TGTGCCAGCAGATCCGACAGGCCACCCTACAATGAGCAGTTCTTC
cdr3_aa: CASRSDRPPYNEQFF

clone_size: .
v_call: TRBV6-6
j_call: TRBJ1-5
d_call: .
cdr3_nt: TGTGCCAGCAGTTACAAGACAGGCAATCAGCCCCAGCATTTT
cdr3_aa: CASSYKTGNQPQHF

clone_size: .
v_call: TRBV11-2
j_call: TRBJ1-3
d_call: .
cdr3_nt: TGTGCCAGCAGTCAGACAGTAGATAGAAACACCATATATTTT
cdr3_aa: CASSQTVDRNTIYF

clone_size: .
v_call: TRBV7-8
j_call: TRBJ2-7
d_call: .
cdr3_nt: TGTGCCAGCAGCTTGCCGCCCCTCGCCGAGCAGTACTTC
cdr3_aa: CASSLPPLAEQYF

clone_size: .
v_call: TRBV5-1
j_call: TRBJ2-1
d_call: TRBD2
cdr3_nt: TGCGCCAGTGAACTAGCGGGGGGGCAAAATGAGCAGTTCTTC
cdr3_aa: CASELAGGQNEQFF

clone_size: .
v_call: TRBV6-1
j_call: TRBJ2-7
d_call: TRBD1
cdr3_nt: TGTGCCAGCAGGGGACAGGGAACCTACGAGCAGTACTTC
cdr3_aa: CASRGQGTYEQYF

clone_size: .
v_call: TRBV18
j_call: TRBJ1-5
d_call: .
cdr3_nt: TGTGCCAGCTCACCCTCCGGGAGCTCCAATCAGCCCCAGCATTTT
cdr3_aa: CASSPSGSSNQPQHF